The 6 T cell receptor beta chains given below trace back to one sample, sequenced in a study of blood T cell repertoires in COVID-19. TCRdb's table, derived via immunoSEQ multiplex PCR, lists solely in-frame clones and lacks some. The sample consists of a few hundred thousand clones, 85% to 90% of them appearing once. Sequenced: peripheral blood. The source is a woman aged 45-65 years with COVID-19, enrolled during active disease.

CDR3 residues: CASSLGTSGHQETQYF. The CDR3 DNA sequence: TGTGCCAGCAGCTTAGGGACTAGCGGTCACCAAGAGACCCAGTACTTC. This sequence joins TRBV11-2 and TRBJ2-5; 10 bases match TRBD2. Looked up from germline, CDR1 is SGHAT and CDR2 is FQNNGV. J gave up 0 bases and V 1 base, and 2 bases lay outside the gene matches. This CDR3 has 16 amino acids.

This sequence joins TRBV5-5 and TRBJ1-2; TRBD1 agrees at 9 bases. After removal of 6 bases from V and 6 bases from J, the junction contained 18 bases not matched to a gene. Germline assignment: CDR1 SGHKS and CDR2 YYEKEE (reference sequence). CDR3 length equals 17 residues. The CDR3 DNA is TGTGCCAGCACAATAAGGACAGGGGCCGATGAGTGGGATGGCTACACCTTC. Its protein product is CASTIRTGADEWDGYTF.

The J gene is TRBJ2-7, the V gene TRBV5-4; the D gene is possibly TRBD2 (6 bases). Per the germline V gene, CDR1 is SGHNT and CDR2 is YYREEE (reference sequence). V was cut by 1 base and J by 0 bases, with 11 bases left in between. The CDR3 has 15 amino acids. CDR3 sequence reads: CASSLSSGSSYEQYF. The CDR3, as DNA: TGTGCCAGCAGCTTGAGTAGCGGAAGCTCCTACGAGCAGTACTTC. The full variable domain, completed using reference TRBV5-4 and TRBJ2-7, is ETGVTQSPTHLIKTRGQQVTLRCSSQSGHNTVSWYQQALGQGPQFIFQYYREEENGRGNFPPRFSGLQFPNYSSELNVNALELDDSALYLCASSLSSGSSYEQYFGPGTRLTVT.

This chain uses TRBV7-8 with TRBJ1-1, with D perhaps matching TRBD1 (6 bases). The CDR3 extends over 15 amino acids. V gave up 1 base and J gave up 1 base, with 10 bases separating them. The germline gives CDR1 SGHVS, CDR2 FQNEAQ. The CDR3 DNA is TGTGCCAGCAGCTTAGTAAGGGGGACGAACACTGAAGCTTTCTTT. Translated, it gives CASSLVRGTNTEAFF. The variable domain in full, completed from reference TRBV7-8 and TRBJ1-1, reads GAGVSQSPRYKVAKRGQDVALRCDPISGHVSLFWYQQALGQGPEFLTYFQNEAQLDKSGLPSDRFFAERPEGSVSTLKIQRTQQEDSAVYLCASSLVRGTNTEAFFGQGTRLTVV.

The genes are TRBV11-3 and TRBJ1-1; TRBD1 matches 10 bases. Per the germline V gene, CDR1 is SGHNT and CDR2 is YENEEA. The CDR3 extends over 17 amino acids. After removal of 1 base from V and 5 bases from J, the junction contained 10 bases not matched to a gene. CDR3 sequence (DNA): TGTGCCAGCAGCTTAGCTGGGACAGGGGCGCGACGAACTGAAGCTTTCTTT. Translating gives CASSLAGTGARRTEAFF.

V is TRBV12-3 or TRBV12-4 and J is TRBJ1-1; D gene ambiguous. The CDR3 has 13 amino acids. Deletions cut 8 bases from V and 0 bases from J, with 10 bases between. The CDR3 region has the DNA TGTGCCAGCGGGCGGGCTATGAACACTGAAGCTTTCTTT. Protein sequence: CASGRAMNTEAFF.